The entry that follows covers one T cell receptor (beta chain) sequence. It lacks a known antigen. No clone much larger than this one lies a single base away; base qualities are absent. For CDR1 and CDR2, the germline V gene (reference sequence) lists SSHAT and FNYEAQ. The CDR3 has 15 amino acids, counting the end cysteine and phenylalanine. The entry retains the CDR3 DNA only, 45 bases that are in frame from base 1. Germline trimming amounts to 1 base on V and 7 bases on J, with 7 as the count of junction bases outside the gene matches. This record comes from a study of blood T cell repertoires in COVID-19 (dated by TCRdb to 2018 to 2020). Regarding the study in general: Collaborator samples came from the United States, Italy and Spain and covered acute and convalescent phases of COVID-19. Where HLA class I and class II types were available, the types were taken from metadata supplied by the sample provider, not from assay-based typing. The repertoires were released in a freely available public database intended as a resource for research on the immune response to SARS-CoV-2. Sample metadata almost always included a de-identified subject ID, COVID-19 status, age in years and sex. The prospective study material was composed of cDNA or gDNA derived from T cells, B-cell-depleted T cells, or PBMCs. Subjects who had been exposed to COVID-19, were actively infected with it, or had recovered from it provided the deeply sampled blood TCRbeta repertoires that made up the dataset. The samples were drawn from the first 160 participants of the ongoing ImmuneRACE study and from under 1,500 subjects provided by 6 global collaborators. The paper's findings and limits, for the study overall: The quantity of clinical and demographic metadata differed by source and by participant and was supplied without curation.

TCRbeta CDR3 regions were amplified from genomic DNA by means of the immunoSEQ Assay, a bias-controlled multiplex PCR. As for the authors' bioinformatics: Nucleated cell counts per sample were estimated from amplification of reference gene primers within the assay. Sequence reads were collapsed and filtered to measure the absolute abundance of every unique TCRbeta CDR3 rearrangement. For each sample, productive Simpson clonality was calculated as the square root of Simpson's diversity index over productive rearrangements. Sourced from immuneACCESS, this table was stored by TCRdb with only in-frame sequences that have V and J called. A share of the clones is absent; for the studies checked, an unresolved V gene accounts for under half, and the remainder has no known explanation. V, J and clone size were drawn from that table, and D and trimming were deduced from the DNA. Across this sample there are around 200,000 clones, with around nine tenths seen only once. Together, the top ten hold about 6% of the sample.

A second Seattle source provided samples from volunteer blood donors who had recovered from COVID-19. The collaborating institutions used their own protocols to collect whole blood in K2EDTA tubes. Collaborator samples were shipped for TCRbeta analysis as frozen whole blood, isolated PBMCs, or DNA extracted from either sample type. Sequences were obtained from peripheral blood. This clonotype was obtained from a man aged 60 to 69 who had recovered from COVID-19. Here the chain combines TRBV7-7 and TRBJ2-7, with TRBD1 identical over 10 junction bases. The DNA reads TGTGCCAGCAGCTTAGGGGACAGGGGAGTGGGAGAGCAGTACTTC. This codes for CASSLGDRGVGEQYF.